This is a list of T cell receptor beta chains from one sample in a study of sequential checkpoint blockade in melanoma. Profiling relied on immunoSEQ multiplex PCR, and the TCRdb table lists in-frame clones only, not all of them. The sample lists tens of thousands of clones, approximately 30% occurring once. Sequencing used tumor tissue (inferred from file names), obtained from a patient given nivolumab and ipilimumab in sequence. These receptors were taken from a human donor with melanoma. Both conserved end residues are part of each CDR3. The D gene is left open where the match is weak. Clone size is given for some rows only: seen once, a few or many times, or a class if the clone is expanded.

NA,TRBD2,TRBV10-3,TRBJ2-6,TGTGCCATCAGTGAGCTAGCGGGCGTCTCTGGGGCCAACGTCCTGACTTTC,CAISELAGVSGANVLTF
few,NA,TRBV19,TRBJ2-2,TGTGCCAGTAGTATCTTAACGGGAACCGGGGAGCTGTTTTTT,CASSILTGTGELFF
NA,NA,TRBV6-8,TRBJ1-1,TGTGCCAGCAGTCCGGGGGATGGCGTAACTGAAGCTTTCTTT,CASSPGDGVTEAFF
medium-sized,NA,TRBV11-3,TRBJ1-5,TGTGCCAGCAGCCCAGATATGGTGGGGAAGAGCAATCAGCCCCAGCATTTT,CASSPDMVGKSNQPQHF
few,NA,TRBV18,TRBJ1-1,TGTGCCAGCTCACCTCGGCTGGGTTCGGCGACTGAAGCTTTCTTT,CASSPRLGSATEAFF
NA,TRBD1,TRBV19,TRBJ1-6,TGTGCCAGTAGTATAGCTAGCAGGGGGAATTCACCCCTCCACTTT,CASSIASRGNSPLHF
few,NA,TRBV6-8,TRBJ2-5,TGTGCCAGCAATACGAACCAAGAGACCCAGTACTTC,CASNTNQETQYF
few,TRBD2,TRBV11-3,TRBJ2-5,TGTGCCAGCAGCTTGCCAGGGAGGGGTGAGACCCAGTACTTC,CASSLPGRGETQYF
many,TRBD2,TRBV7-6,TRBJ2-3,TGTGCCAGCAGCTTTGCTAGCGGGGGGGTAGATACGCAGTATTTT,CASSFASGGVDTQYF
few,NA,TRBV28,TRBJ1-1,TGTGCCAGCAGTTTTGTTTTGACTGAAGCTTTCTTT,CASSFVLTEAFF
once,NA,TRBV25-1,TRBJ1-1,TGTGCCAGCAGTGAACGGGTGAACACTGAAGCTTTCTTT,CASSERVNTEAFF
NA,NA,TRBV11-3,TRBJ1-5,TGTGCCAGCAGCTTAGACTTCCAGGGAAATCAGCCCCAGCATTTT,CASSLDFQGNQPQHF
few,TRBD2,TRBV7-2,TRBJ2-1,TGTGCCAGCAGCCGGGGACTAGCGGGAGTGGTTGAGCAGTTCTTC,CASSRGLAGVVEQFF
NA,TRBD2,TRBV23-1,TRBJ2-2,TGCGCCAGGGTTACCCGGCGGGAGGGCCCGTCCGGGGAGCTGTTTTTT,CARVTRREGPSGELFF
NA,TRBD2,TRBV18,TRBJ2-3,TGTGCCAGCTCACTCTTTTCGAGCGGGGGGCCCACAGATACGCAGTATTTT,CASSLFSSGGPTDTQYF
few,NA,TRBV9,TRBJ1-2,TGTGCCAGCAGCGGGGCGGGCCTGGCTGGCTACACCTTC,CASSGAGLAGYTF
few,TRBD2,TRBV11-3,TRBJ2-1,TGTGCCAGCAGCTTAGGGACGGGGCTAGCGGTAGATGAGCAGTTCTTC,CASSLGTGLAVDEQFF
many,NA,TRBV11-3,TRBJ2-3,TGTGCCAGCAGCTTTTGGCAGGTTGGACCTAGCACAGATACGCAGTATTTT,CASSFWQVGPSTDTQYF
NA,TRBD2,TRBV11-3,TRBJ2-7,TGTGCCAGCAGCTTAACTAGCGGGAGCTACGAGCAGTACTTC,CASSLTSGSYEQYF
NA,NA,TRBV4-1,TRBJ1-6,TGCGCCAGCAGCCAAGAACGTCTGTCAGGGCTCCCCCCCCTCCACTTT,CASSQERLSGLPPLHF
NA,TRBD2,TRBV29-1,TRBJ2-1,TGCAGCGTTGCCTTAACTAGCGGGAATGGGGATGAGCAGTTCTTC,CSVALTSGNGDEQFF
few,NA,TRBV6-8,TRBJ1-1,TGTGCCAGCAGCGTCGGCGGGGGCAACACTGAAGCTTTCTTT,CASSVGGGNTEAFF
NA,NA,TRBV18,TRBJ2-2,TGTGCCAGCTCGTCAGGGATTTCCGGGGAGCTGTTTTTT,CASSSGISGELFF
NA,NA,TRBV19,TRBJ2-5,TGTGCCAGTAGTACACAGGCGGAAGGAGAGACCCAGTACTTC,CASSTQAEGETQYF
NA,NA,TRBV2,TRBJ2-7,TGTGCCAGCAGTGAAAATCCCCCAGGGTACTCCTACGAGCAGTACTTC,CASSENPPGYSYEQYF
NA,TRBD1,TRBV18,TRBJ1-2,TGTGCCAGCTCACTAGCGGGACAGTGGGGCTACACCTTC,CASSLAGQWGYTF
NA,TRBD1,TRBV19,TRBJ1-5,TGTGCCAGTAGGGAACAGGGGGTTATCAGCAATCAGCCCCAGCATTTT,CASREQGVISNQPQHF
many,TRBD1,TRBV11-3,TRBJ2-5,TGTGCCAGCAGCTACCAAGGACAGGGGATGGAGACCCAGTACTTC,CASSYQGQGMETQYF
few,NA,TRBV9,TRBJ2-3,TGTGCCAGCAGCGTAGCTAACGGGTACGGTCCAGATACGCAGTATTTT,CASSVANGYGPDTQYF
few,TRBD1,TRBV30,TRBJ1-2,TGTGCCTGGATGAAACAGGGGGCCGGCGGCTACACCTTC,CAWMKQGAGGYTF
few,NA,TRBV11-3,TRBJ1-5,TGTGCCAGCAGCTTCTCTCAACAAAGCAATCAGCCCCAGCATTTT,CASSFSQQSNQPQHF
NA,TRBD1,TRBV11-3,TRBJ2-3,TGTGCCAGCAGCTTACGACAGGGCCCAGATACGCAGTATTTT,CASSLRQGPDTQYF
NA,NA,TRBV6-8,TRBJ1-3,TGTGCCAGCAGTTTATCAAGGAACACCATATATTTT,CASSLSRNTIYF
NA,NA,TRBV11-3,TRBJ1-1,TGTGCCAGCAGCTTAGTATCAGGGGCTCGTACTGAAGCTTTCTTT,CASSLVSGARTEAFF
few,NA,TRBV6-8,TRBJ2-1,TGTGCCAGCAGTTCTACTCGGACTGTAAGGGTAGGGAATGAGCAGTTCTTC,CASSSTRTVRVGNEQFF
few,TRBD2,TRBV2,TRBJ2-1,TGTGCCAGCACCGGTCGGACGGGAGGGAGTGAGCAGTTCTTC,CASTGRTGGSEQFF
NA,NA,TRBV28,TRBJ2-1,TGTGCCAGCAGTCCCCGGGACGGGCGGGGTGAGCAGTTCTTC,CASSPRDGRGEQFF
NA,TRBD2,TRBV10-3,TRBJ2-3,TGTGCCATCAGTGAGACTGCGGGAGCGAGTCGAGATACGCAGTATTTT,CAISETAGASRDTQYF
NA,TRBD1,TRBV28,TRBJ1-2,TGTGCCAGCAGTTTACCCGCCGGACAGGGATATGGCTACACCTTC,CASSLPAGQGYGYTF
once,NA,TRBV29-1,TRBJ2-2,TGCAGCGTTGTCCTCAATTGGAACACCGGGGAGCTGTTTTTT,CSVVLNWNTGELFF
NA,NA,TRBV23-1,TRBJ1-1,TGCGCCAGCGCACTTGGGGTTACCAGTGAAGCTTTCTTT,CASALGVTSEAFF
many,TRBD1,TRBV11-3,TRBJ2-7,TGTGCCAGCAGCCCAGGGGGAACCGCCCACGAGCAGTACTTC,CASSPGGTAHEQYF
few,NA,TRBV11-3,TRBJ2-3,TGTGCTAGCAGCCGGGGCGGGGGCTCCTGGGGCGATACGCAGTATTTT,CASSRGGGSWGDTQYF
many,NA,TRBV11-3,TRBJ2-7,TGTGCCAGCAGCTTGTCCCCGGGACCCTCCTACGAGCAGTACTTC,CASSLSPGPSYEQYF
few,TRBD2,TRBV11-3,TRBJ2-3,TGTGCCAGCAGCCCTCTGGGAGCGGGGAGCGCGGATACGCAGTATTTT,CASSPLGAGSADTQYF
NA,TRBD1,TRBV15,TRBJ1-5,TGTGCCACCAGTCTTCGACGACAGGGTCATCAGCCCCAGCATTTT,CATSLRRQGHQPQHF
NA,TRBD2,TRBV28,TRBJ2-5,TGTGCCAGCAGGGTCCCTAGCGGGCTGCAAGAGACCCAGTACTTC,CASRVPSGLQETQYF
NA,NA,TRBV14,TRBJ2-1,TGTGCCAGCAGCCCCCTAGGGAATGAGCAGTTCTTC,CASSPLGNEQFF
NA,NA,TRBV6-8,TRBJ1-5,TGTGCCAGCAGTCTCCCATATGGTCTCCCCCCTACTTCTAGGGATTTT,CASSLPYGLPPTSRDF
few,NA,TRBV6-8,TRBJ1-2,TGTGCCAGCAGCTCAACAGGGTTGGGCGGCTACACCTTC,CASSSTGLGGYTF
NA,TRBD2,TRBV19,TRBJ2-1,TGTGCCAGTAGTACAGGACTAGCCGGGACGTACAATGAGCAGTTCTTC,CASSTGLAGTYNEQFF
few,TRBD1,TRBV28,TRBJ2-7,TGTGCCAGCTCGGGACAGGGCCTCCCCTACGAGCAGTACTTC,CASSGQGLPYEQYF
few,NA,TRBV19,TRBJ1-1,TGTGCCAGTAGTATAGGGCGGATAGAGGCTTTCTTT,CASSIGRIEAFF
few,NA,TRBV6-8,TRBJ2-1,TGTGCCATCAGTGCCCCTCCGGGACAAGACAATGAGCAGTTCTTC,CAISAPPGQDNEQFF
NA,NA,TRBV1,TRBJ2-6,TGCGCCAGCAGCCTGAGGGGGCACGGGGCCGACGTCCTGACTTTC,CASSLRGHGADVLTF
NA,NA,TRBV7-6,TRBJ2-3,TGTGCCAGCAGCGGCCCGCAGGGGCTGTCTAGCACAGATACGCAGTATTTT,CASSGPQGLSSTDTQYF
few,TRBD2,TRBV6-8,TRBJ2-3,TGTGCCATCGTGGTTACTAGCGGAGACACAGATACGCAGTATTTT,CAIVVTSGDTDTQYF
few,TRBD2,TRBV11-3,TRBJ2-3,TGTGCCAGCAGCTTACCGACTAGCGGCACAGATACGCAGTATTTT,CASSLPTSGTDTQYF
NA,NA,TRBV30,TRBJ2-7,TGTGCCTGGAGTCCTAACTACGAGCAGTACTTC,CAWSPNYEQYF